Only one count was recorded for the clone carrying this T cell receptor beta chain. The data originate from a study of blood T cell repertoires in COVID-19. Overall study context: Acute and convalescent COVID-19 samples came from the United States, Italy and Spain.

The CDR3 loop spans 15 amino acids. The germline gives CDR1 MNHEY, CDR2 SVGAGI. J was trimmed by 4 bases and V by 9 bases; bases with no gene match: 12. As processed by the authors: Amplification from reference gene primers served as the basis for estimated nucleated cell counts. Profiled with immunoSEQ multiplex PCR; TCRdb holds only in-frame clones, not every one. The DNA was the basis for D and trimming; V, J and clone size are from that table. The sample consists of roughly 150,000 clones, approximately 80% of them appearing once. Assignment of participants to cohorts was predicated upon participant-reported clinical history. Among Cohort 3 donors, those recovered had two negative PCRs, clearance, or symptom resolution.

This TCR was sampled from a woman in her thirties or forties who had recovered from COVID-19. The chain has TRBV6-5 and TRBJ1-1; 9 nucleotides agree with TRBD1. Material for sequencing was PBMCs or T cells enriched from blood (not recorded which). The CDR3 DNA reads TGTGCCAGTAGTCCGGGACAGGGTTGGCTCACTGAAGCTTTCTTT. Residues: CASSPGQGWLTEAFF.